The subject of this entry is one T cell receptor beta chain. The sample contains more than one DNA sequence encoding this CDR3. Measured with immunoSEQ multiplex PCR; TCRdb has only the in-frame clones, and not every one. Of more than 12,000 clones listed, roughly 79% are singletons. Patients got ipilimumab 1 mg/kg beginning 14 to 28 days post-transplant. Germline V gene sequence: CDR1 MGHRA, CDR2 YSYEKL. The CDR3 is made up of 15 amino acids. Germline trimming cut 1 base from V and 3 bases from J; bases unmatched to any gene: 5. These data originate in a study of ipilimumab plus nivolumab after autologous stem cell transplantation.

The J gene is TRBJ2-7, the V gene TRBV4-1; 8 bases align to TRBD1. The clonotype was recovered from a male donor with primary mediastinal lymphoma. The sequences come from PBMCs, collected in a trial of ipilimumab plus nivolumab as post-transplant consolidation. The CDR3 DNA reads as TGCGCCAGCAGCCAAGCGAGAACAGGGGGCTACGAGCAGTACTTC. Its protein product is CASSQARTGGYEQYF.